The clone carrying this T cell receptor beta chain was observed a handful of times. This specimen comes from a study of cytomegalovirus exposure and HLA in healthy donors. The PCR used 60 Vbeta and 13 Jbeta primers. Profiling relied on immunoSEQ multiplex PCR, and the TCRdb table lists in-frame clones only, not all of them. The sample has under 250,000 clones, 65% to 90% seen once. Sequenced sample: PBMCs. The source is a woman in her forties or fifties in good health and CMV-seronegative.

The CDR3 bases are TGTGCCAGCAGCTTTGTCACCGGGACCTACAATGAGCAGTTCTTC. It codes for CASSFVTGTYNEQFF. This chain connects TRBV7-6 to TRBJ2-1; maybe TRBD2 (5 bases). CDR1 is SGHVS and CDR2 is FNYEAQ in the germline V gene. V was trimmed by 3 bases and J by 2 bases, leaving 11 bases between them. The CDR3 runs to 15 residues.